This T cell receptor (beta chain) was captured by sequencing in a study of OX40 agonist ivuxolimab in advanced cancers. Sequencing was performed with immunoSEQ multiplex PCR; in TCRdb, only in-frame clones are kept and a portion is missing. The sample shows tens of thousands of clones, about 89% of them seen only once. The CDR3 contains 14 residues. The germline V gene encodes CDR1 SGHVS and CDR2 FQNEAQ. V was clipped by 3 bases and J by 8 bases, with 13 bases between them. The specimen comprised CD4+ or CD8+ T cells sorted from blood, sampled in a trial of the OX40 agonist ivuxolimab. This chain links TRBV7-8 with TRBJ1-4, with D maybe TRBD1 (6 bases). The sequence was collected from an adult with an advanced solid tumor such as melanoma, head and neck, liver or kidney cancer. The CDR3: CASSLSRQGEKLFF. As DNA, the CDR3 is TGTGCCAGCAGCTTGTCCCGGCAGGGGGAAAAACTGTTTTTT.